This TCR beta chain emerged from a study of shared clonotypes between healthy human individuals. TCRdb's table, derived via immunoSEQ multiplex PCR, lists solely in-frame clones and lacks some. The data contain about a million clones, around 80% of them singletons. Germline V gives CDR1 SGHDT, CDR2 YYEEEE. There are 15 residues in the CDR3. Points on this clone: One base away lies a much larger clone, so this may be a sequencing read error.

This TCR was recovered from a young man in good health. Sequenced sample: memory CD4+ T cells sorted from blood. The subset here: CD45RA-negative fraction. The rearrangement links TRBV5-6 to TRBJ2-1; D gene uncertain. The chain's CDR3 is CASSLGPNPYNGQFF. In DNA form, the CDR3 reads TGTGCCAGCAGCTTGGGGCCTAACCCCTACAATGGGCAGTTCTTC.